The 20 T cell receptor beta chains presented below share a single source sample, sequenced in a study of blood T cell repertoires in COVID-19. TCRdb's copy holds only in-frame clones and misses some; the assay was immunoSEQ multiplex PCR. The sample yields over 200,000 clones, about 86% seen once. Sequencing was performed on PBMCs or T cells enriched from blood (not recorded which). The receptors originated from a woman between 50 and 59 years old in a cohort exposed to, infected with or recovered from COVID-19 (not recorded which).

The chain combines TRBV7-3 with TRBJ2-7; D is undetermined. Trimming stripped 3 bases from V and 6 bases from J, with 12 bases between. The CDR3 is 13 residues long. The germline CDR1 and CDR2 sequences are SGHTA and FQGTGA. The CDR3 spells CASSLTPGIEQYF. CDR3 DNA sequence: TGTGCCAGCAGCTTGACCCCAGGTATCGAGCAGTACTTC. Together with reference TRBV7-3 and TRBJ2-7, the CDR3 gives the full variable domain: GAGVSQTPSNKVTEKGKYVELRCDPISGHTALYWYRQSLGQGPEFLIYFQGTGAADDSGLPNDRFFAVRPEGSVSTLKIQRTERGDSAVYLCASSLTPGIEQYFGPGTRLTVT.

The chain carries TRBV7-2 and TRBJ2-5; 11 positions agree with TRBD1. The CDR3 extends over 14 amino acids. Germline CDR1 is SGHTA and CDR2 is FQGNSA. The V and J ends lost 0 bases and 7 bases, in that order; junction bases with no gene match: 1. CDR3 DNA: TGTGCCAGCAGCTTAGCGGGACAGGGGGGGACCCAGTACTTC. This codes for CASSLAGQGGTQYF.

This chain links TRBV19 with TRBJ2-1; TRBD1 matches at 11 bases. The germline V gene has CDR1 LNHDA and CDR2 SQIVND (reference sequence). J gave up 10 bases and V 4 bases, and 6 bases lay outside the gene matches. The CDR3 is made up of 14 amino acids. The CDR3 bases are TGTGCCAGTAGTACCGGACAGGGGGCTAAGGAGCAGTTCTTC. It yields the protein CASSTGQGAKEQFF.

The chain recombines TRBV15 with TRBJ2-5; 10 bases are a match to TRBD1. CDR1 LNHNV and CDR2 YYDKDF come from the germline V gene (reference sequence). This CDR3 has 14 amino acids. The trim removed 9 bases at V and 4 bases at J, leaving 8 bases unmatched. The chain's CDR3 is CATKTDRGTETQYF. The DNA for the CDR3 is TGTGCCACGAAGACGGACAGGGGGACAGAGACCCAGTACTTC.

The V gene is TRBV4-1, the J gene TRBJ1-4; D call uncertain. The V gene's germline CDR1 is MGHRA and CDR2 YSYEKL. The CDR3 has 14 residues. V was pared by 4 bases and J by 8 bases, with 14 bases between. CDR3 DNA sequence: TGCGCCAGCAGCCGAGAAGAGGATCGGGAAAAACTGTTTTTT. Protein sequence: CASSREEDREKLFF.

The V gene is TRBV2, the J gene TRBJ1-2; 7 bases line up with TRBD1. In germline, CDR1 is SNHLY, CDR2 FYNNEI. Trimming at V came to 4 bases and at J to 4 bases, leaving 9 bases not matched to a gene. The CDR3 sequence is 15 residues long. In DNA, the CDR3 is TGTGCCAGCAGTGCGACAGGGTTGCGAAGCTATGGCTACACCTTC. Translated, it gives CASSATGLRSYGYTF. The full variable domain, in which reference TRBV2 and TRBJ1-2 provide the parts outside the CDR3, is EPEVTQTPSHQVTQMGQEVILRCVPISNHLYFYWYRQILGQKVEFLVSFYNNEISEKSEIFDDQFSVERPDGSNFTLKIRSTKLEDSAMYFCASSATGLRSYGYTFGSGTRLTVV.

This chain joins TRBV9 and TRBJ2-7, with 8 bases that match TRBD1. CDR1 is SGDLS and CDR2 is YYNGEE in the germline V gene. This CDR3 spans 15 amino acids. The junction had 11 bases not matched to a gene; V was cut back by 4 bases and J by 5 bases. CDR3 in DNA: TGTGCCAGCAGCCGCGAAGGGACAGGTAGCGACGAGCAGTACTTC. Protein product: CASSREGTGSDEQYF.

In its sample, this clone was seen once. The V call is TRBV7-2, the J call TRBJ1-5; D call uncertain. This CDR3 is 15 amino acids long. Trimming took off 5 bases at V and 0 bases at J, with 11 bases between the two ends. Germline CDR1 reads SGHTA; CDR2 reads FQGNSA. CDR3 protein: CASSPDGDSNQPQHF. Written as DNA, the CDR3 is TGTGCCAGCAGCCCAGACGGGGATAGCAATCAGCCCCAGCATTTT. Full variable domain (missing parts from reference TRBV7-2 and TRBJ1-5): GAGVSQSPSNKVTEKGKDVELRCDPISGHTALYWYRQSLGQGLEFLIYFQGNSAPDKSGLPSDRFSAERTGGSVSTLTIQRTQQEDSAVYLCASSPDGDSNQPQHFGDGTRLSIL.

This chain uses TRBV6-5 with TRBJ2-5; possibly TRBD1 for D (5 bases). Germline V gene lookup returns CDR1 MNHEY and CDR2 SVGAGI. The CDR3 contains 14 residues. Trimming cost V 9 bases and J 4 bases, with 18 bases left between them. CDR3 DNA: TGTGCCAGTACATGGGCCCGCCAGGGAGAGACCCAGTACTTC. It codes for CASTWARQGETQYF.

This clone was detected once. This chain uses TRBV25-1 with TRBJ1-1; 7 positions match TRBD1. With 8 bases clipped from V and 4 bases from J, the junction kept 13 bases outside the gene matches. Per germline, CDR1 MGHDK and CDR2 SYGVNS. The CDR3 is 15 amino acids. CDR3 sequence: CASPILDREATEAFF. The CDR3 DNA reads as TGTGCCAGCCCGATCCTCGACAGGGAGGCCACTGAAGCTTTCTTT.

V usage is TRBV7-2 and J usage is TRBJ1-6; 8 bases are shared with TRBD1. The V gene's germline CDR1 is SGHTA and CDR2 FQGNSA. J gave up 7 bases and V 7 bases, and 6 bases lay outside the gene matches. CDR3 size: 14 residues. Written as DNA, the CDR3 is TGTGCCAGCAACCTACAGGGGGGAAATTCACCCCTCCACTTT. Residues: CASNLQGGNSPLHF.

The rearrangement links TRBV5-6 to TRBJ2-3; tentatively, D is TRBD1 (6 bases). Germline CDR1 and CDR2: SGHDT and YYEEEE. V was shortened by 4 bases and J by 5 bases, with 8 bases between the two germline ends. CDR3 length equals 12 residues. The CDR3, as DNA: TGTGCCAGCAGCAACAGGGTAGATACGCAGTATTTT. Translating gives CASSNRVDTQYF.

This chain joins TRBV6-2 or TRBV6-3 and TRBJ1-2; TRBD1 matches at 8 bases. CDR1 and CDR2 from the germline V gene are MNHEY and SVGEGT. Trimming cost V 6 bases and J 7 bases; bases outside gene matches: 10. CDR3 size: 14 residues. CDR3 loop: CASSSQDRVTGYTF. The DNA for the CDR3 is TGTGCCAGCAGCAGCCAGGACAGGGTTACTGGCTACACCTTC.

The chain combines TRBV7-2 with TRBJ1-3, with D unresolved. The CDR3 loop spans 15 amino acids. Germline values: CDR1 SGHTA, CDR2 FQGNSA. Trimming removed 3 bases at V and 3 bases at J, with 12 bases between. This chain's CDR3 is CASSFAGGRGNTIYF. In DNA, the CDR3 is TGTGCCAGCAGCTTCGCAGGAGGTCGTGGAAACACCATATATTTT.

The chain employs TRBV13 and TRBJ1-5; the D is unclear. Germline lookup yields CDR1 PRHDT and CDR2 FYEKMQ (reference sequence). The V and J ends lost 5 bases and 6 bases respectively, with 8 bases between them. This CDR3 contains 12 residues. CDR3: CASSRFLQPQHF. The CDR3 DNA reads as TGTGCCAGCAGCCGGTTTCTTCAGCCCCAGCATTTT.

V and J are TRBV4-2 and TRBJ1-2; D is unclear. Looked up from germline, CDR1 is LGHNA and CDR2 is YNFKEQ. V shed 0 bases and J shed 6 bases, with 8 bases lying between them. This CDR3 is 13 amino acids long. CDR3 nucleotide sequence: TGTGCCAGCAGCCAAGATCTCGGAGATGGCTACACCTTC. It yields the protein CASSQDLGDGYTF.

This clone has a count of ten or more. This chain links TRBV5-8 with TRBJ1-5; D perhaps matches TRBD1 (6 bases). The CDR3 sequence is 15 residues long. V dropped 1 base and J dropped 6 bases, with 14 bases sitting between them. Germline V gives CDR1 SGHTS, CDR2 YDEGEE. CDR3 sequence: CASSLLGAGSQPQHF. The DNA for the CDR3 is TGTGCCAGCAGCTTGCTGGGGGCAGGGAGTCAGCCCCAGCATTTT.

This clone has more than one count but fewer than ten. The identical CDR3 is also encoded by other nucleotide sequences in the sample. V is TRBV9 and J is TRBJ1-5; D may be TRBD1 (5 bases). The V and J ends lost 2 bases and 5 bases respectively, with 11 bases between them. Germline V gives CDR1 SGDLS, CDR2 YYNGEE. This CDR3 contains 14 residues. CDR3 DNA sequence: TGTGCCAGCAGCGTGGGGGGGTATGATCAGCCCCAGCATTTT. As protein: CASSVGGYDQPQHF.

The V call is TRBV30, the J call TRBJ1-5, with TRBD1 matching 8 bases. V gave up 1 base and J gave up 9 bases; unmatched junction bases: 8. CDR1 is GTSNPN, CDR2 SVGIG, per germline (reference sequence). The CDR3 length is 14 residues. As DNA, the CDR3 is TGTGCCTGGAGTGGTACAGGGGGGGTGGGGCCCCAGCATTTT. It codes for CAWSGTGGVGPQHF.

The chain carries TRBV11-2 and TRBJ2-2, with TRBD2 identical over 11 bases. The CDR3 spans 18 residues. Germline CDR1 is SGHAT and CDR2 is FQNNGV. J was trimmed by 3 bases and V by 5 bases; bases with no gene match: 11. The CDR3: CASSTPGLADWDTGELFF. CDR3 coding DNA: TGTGCCAGCAGCACTCCGGGACTAGCGGATTGGGACACCGGGGAGCTGTTTTTT. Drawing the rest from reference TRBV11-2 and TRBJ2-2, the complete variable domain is EAGVAQSPRYKIIEKRQSVAFWCNPISGHATLYWYQQILGQGPKLLIQFQNNGVVDDSQLPKDRFSAERLKGVDSTLKIQPAKLEDSAVYLCASSTPGLADWDTGELFFGEGSRLTVL.